These T cell receptor beta chains were read from a single sample in a study of blood T cell repertoires in COVID-19. Data came from immunoSEQ multiplex PCR; TCRdb stores just in-frame clones and leaves some out. The sample records fewer than 60,000 clones, less than 80% being singletons. Sequences were obtained from peripheral blood. The receptors shown here come from a man in his 70s with acute or convalescent COVID-19. Each CDR3 is given with its conserved first and last residue. The D gene is left open where the match is weak. Rows may omit the clone size; those that give it use once, few, many or a size class.

clone size	V gene	D gene	J gene	CDR3 DNA	CDR3 protein
-	TRBV5-6	-	TRBJ2-5	TGTGCCAGCACTCCTATCGGAGGGGTCCAAGAGACCCAGTACTTC	CASTPIGGVQETQYF
-	TRBV9	-	TRBJ2-1	TGTGCCAGCAGCGTCGGGCGAGCGTTCGGGGACAATGAGCAGTTCTTC	CASSVGRAFGDNEQFF
-	TRBV24-1	TRBD1	TRBJ1-5	TGTGCCACCAGTGATTTGGGACAGGGCCATATATTTCAGCCCCAGCATTTT	CATSDLGQGHIFQPQHF
-	TRBV19	TRBD1	TRBJ1-5	TGTGCCAGTAGGGACAGGGCTGATCAGCCCCAGCATTTT	CASRDRADQPQHF
-	TRBV10-1	-	TRBJ2-5	TGCGCCAGCAGCCAAGAGCCCCGGTCCGGGGCCCAGTACTTC	CASSQEPRSGAQYF
-	TRBV27	-	TRBJ2-7	TGTGCCAGCAGCGCCGACGGGAGTGCCCACGAGCAGTACTTC	CASSADGSAHEQYF
-	TRBV21-1	-	TRBJ2-1	TGTGCCAGCAGCAAAGAATCCCGTAATGAGCAGTTCTTC	CASSKESRNEQFF
-	TRBV11-3	TRBD1	TRBJ2-5	TGTGCCAGCAGCCTCGACAGGGGGGAGACCCAGTACTTC	CASSLDRGETQYF
few	TRBV12-5	-	TRBJ2-7	TGTGCTAGTGGTTTGGTATCCCAGCGGCGGGCCCACCACGAGCAGTACTTC	CASGLVSQRRAHHEQYF
few	TRBV12-3/TRBV12-4	TRBD1	TRBJ1-2	TGTGCCAGCAGACAAGGACAGGGGTTAGGCTACACCTTC	CASRQGQGLGYTF
once	TRBV28	-	TRBJ1-5	TGTGCCAGCAGTTTATTTGTCGCAGGGAGGAACAATCAGCCCCAGCATTTT	CASSLFVAGRNNQPQHF
-	TRBV6-1	TRBD1	TRBJ2-2	TGTGCCAGCAGTGAACCACCGGGACAGGGGGCGGGCACCGGGGAGCTGTTTTTT	CASSEPPGQGAGTGELFF
-	TRBV7-2	-	TRBJ2-1	TGTGCCAGCAGCTCCGGGAGCCCTGCCAATGAGCAGTTCTTC	CASSSGSPANEQFF
-	TRBV5-3	-	TRBJ2-3	TGTGCCAGAAGCCTGGGCCCGGGGGGACACGTATATACGCAGTATTTT	CARSLGPGGHVYTQYF
-	TRBV5-4	-	TRBJ1-6	TGTGCCAGCAGCCAGGGCGGACTCACAGGGACTTCACCCCTCCACTTT	CASSQGGLTGTSPLHF
-	TRBV5-1	-	TRBJ1-2	TGCGCCAGCAGCTTGGAGGTAGGGGAGGATATAGTCTATGGCTACACCTTC	CASSLEVGEDIVYGYTF
-	TRBV4-1	-	TRBJ1-4	TGCGCCAGCAGCCAAGAAAGGATCGGGAAACTGTTTTTT	CASSQERIGKLFF
-	TRBV5-4	TRBD1	TRBJ2-5	TGTGCCAGCAGCTCAAGGACAGGGCAAGAGACCCAGTACTTC	CASSSRTGQETQYF
-	TRBV5-4	-	TRBJ1-3	TGTGCCAGCAGGCGGGACGGAGGAAACACCATATATTTT	CASRRDGGNTIYF
-	TRBV6-5	-	TRBJ2-1	TGTGCCAGCAGTTACTCCACGTCCCCCGGGGGTAATGAGCAGTTCTTC	CASSYSTSPGGNEQFF
once	TRBV11-3	-	TRBJ2-7	TGTGCCAGCAGCTTAGGGACAGGAGGGTACGAGCAGTACTTC	CASSLGTGGYEQYF
once	TRBV7-3	-	TRBJ2-1	TGTGCCAGCAGCTTAAATGCGAGAGCCTACAATGAGCAGTTCTTC	CASSLNARAYNEQFF
-	TRBV29-1	-	TRBJ2-3	TGCAGCGTTGAAGGCGGGGCAGGAGGTACAGATACGCAGTATTTT	CSVEGGAGGTDTQYF
-	TRBV15	-	TRBJ1-3	TGTGCCACCAGCACAAGCAGAGCCCCAACAGGCTCTGGAAACACCATATATTTT	CATSTSRAPTGSGNTIYF
few	TRBV6-1	-	TRBJ1-2	TGTGCCAGCAGTGAAGGTATGAGGGCCGCTAACTATGGCTACACCTTC	CASSEGMRAANYGYTF
-	TRBV19	-	TRBJ1-2	TGCGCCAGTAGTACCGGACAGACCCTCACCTATGGCTACACCTTC	CASSTGQTLTYGYTF
-	TRBV2	-	TRBJ1-5	TGTGCCAGCAGTCTCGGACAGACTAGCAATCAGCCCCAGCATTTT	CASSLGQTSNQPQHF
-	TRBV10-2	-	TRBJ1-6	TGCGCCAGCAGTGTAGGACTGAGGAGCTCCTATAATTCACCCCTCCACTTT	CASSVGLRSSYNSPLHF